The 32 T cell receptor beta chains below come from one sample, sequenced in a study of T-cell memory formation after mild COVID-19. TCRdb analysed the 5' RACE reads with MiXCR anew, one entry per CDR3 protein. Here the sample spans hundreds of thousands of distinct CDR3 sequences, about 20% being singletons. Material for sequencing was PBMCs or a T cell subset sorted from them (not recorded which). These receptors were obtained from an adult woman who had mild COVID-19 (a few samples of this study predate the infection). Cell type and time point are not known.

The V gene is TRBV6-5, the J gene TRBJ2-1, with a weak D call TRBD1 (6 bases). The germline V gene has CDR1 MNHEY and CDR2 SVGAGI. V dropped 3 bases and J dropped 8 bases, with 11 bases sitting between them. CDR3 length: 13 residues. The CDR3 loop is CASSYFRGYEQFF. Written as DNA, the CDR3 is TGTGCCAGCAGTTATTTTAGGGGGTATGAGCAGTTCTTC.

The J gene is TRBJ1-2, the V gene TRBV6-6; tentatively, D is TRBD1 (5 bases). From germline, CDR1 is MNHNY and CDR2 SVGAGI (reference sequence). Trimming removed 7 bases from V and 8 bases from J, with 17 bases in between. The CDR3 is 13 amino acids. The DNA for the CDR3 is TGTGCCAGCACTAAACAACTGGGGGGGGGCTACACCTTC. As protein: CASTKQLGGGYTF.

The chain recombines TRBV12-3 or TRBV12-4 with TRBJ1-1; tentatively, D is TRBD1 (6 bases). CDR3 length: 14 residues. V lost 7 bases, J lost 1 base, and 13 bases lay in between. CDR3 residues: CASIRGGANTEAFF. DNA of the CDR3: TGTGCCAGCATCCGTGGGGGGGCGAACACTGAAGCTTTCTTT.

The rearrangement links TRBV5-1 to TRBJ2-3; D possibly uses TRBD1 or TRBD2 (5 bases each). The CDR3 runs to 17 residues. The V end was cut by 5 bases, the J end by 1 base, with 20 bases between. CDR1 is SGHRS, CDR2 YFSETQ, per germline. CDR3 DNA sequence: TGCGCCAGCAGGGGCCCCGGGGCGGGCGGACGCACAGATACGCAGTATTTT. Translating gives CASRGPGAGGRTDTQYF.

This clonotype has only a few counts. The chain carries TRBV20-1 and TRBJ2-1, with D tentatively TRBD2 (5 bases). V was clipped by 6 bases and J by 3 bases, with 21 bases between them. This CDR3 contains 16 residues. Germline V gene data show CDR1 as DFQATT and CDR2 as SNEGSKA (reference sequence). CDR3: CSAPDYFSVIYNEQFF. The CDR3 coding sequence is TGCAGTGCGCCCGACTACTTTTCGGTGATCTACAATGAGCAGTTCTTC.

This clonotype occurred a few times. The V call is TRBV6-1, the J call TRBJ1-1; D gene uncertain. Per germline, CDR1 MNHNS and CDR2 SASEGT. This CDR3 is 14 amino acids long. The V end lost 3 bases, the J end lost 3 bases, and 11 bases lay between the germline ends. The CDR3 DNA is TGTGCCAGCAGTGATCACAGAGGAGACACTGAAGCTTTCTTT. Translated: CASSDHRGDTEAFF.

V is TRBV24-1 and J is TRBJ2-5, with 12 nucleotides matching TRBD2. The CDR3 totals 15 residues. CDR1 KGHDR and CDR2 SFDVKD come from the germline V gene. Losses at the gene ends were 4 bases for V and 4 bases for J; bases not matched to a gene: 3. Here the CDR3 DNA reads TGTGCCACCAGTGAACGGACTAGCGGGACAGAGACCCAGTACTTC. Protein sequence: CATSERTSGTETQYF.

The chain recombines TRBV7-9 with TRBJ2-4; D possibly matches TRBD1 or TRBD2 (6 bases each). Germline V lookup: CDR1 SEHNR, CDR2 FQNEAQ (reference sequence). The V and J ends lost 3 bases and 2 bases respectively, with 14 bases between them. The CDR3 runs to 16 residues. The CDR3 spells CASSFSNRDSKNIQYF. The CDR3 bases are TGTGCCAGCAGCTTTTCCAACAGGGACTCCAAAAACATTCAGTACTTC.

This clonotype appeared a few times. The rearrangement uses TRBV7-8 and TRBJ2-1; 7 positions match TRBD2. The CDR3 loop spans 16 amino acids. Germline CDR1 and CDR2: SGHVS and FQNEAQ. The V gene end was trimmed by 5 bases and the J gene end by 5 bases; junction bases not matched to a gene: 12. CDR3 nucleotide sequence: TGTGCCAGCAGCGATCCGGGACGGGGGGTTGACAATGAGCAGTTCTTC. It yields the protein CASSDPGRGVDNEQFF.

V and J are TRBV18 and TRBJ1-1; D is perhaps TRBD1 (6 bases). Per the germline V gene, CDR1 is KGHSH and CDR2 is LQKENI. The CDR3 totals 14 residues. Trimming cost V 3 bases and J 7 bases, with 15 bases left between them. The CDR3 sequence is CASSPETGTYEAFF. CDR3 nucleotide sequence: TGTGCCAGCTCACCTGAGACAGGCACCTATGAAGCTTTCTTT. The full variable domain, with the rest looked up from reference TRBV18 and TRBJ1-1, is NAGVMQNPRHLVRRRGQEARLRCSPMKGHSHVYWYRQLPEEGLKFMVYLQKENIIDESGMPKERFSAEFPKEGPSILRIQQVVRGDSAAYFCASSPETGTYEAFFGQGTRLTVV.

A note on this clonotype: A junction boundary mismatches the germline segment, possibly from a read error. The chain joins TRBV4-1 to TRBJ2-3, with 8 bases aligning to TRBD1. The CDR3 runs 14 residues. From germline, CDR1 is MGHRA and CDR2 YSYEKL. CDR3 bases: TGCGCCAGCAGCCAGAAGACAGGGGCAGATACGCAGTTTTTT. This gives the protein CASSQKTGADTQFF.

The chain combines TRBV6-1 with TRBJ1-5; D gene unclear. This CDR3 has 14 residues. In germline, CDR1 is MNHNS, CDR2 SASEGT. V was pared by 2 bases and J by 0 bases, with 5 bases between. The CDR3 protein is CASSEPPSNQPQHF. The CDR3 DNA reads TGTGCCAGCAGTGAACCTCCTAGCAATCAGCCCCAGCATTTT.

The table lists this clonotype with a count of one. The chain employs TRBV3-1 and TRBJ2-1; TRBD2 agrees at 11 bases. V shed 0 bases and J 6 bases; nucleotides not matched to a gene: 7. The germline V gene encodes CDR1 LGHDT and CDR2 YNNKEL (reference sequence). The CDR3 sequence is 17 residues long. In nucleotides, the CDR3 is TGTGCCAGCAGCCAAGATACGACTAGCGGGGTGAGCAATGAGCAGTTCTTC. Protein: CASSQDTTSGVSNEQFF.

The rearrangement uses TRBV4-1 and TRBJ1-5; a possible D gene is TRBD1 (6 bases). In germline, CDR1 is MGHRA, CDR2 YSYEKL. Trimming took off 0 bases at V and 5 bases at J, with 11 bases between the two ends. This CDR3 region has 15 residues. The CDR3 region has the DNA TGCGCCAGCAGCCAAGATGGGGGGCCCCATCAGCCCCAGCATTTT. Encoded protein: CASSQDGGPHQPQHF.

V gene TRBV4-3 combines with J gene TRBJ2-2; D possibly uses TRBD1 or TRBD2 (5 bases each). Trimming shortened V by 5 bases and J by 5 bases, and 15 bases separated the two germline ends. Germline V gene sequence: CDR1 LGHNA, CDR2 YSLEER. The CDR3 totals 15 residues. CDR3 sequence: CASSGHGGATGELFF. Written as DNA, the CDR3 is TGCGCCAGCAGCGGACACGGAGGAGCGACCGGGGAGCTGTTTTTT.

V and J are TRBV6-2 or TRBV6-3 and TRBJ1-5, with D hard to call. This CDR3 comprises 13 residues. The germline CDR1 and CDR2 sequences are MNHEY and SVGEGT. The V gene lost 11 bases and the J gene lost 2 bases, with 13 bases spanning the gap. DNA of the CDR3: TGTGCCGGAGCGGGCGATGGCAATCAGCCCCAGCATTTT. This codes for CAGAGDGNQPQHF.

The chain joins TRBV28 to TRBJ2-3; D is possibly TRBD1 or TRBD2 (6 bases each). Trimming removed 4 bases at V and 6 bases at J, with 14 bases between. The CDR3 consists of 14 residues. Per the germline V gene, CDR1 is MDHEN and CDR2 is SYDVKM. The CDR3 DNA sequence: TGTGCCAGCAGTTCGAGACAGGAGGGGGATACGCAGTATTTT. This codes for CASSSRQEGDTQYF.

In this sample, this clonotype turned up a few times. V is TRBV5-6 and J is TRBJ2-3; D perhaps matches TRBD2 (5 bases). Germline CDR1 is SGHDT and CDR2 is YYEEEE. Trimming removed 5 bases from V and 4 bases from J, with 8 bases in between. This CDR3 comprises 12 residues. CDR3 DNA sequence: TGTGCCAGCAGTTCTAGCCCAGATACGCAGTATTTT. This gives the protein CASSSSPDTQYF.

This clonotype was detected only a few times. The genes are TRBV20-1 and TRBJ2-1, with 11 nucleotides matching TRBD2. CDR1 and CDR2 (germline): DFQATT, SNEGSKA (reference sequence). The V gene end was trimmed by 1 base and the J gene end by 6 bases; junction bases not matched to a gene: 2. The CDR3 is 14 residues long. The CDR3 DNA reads TGCAGTGCTAGAGTGACTAGCGGGATCAATGAGCAGTTCTTC. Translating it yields CSARVTSGINEQFF.

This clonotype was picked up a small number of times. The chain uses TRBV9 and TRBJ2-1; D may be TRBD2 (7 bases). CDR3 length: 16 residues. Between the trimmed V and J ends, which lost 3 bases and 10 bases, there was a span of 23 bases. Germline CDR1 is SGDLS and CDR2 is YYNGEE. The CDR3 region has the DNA TGTGCCAGCAGCGGCCCCACGGGGGGCCCTTACGGGGAGCAGTTCTTC. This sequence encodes CASSGPTGGPYGEQFF.

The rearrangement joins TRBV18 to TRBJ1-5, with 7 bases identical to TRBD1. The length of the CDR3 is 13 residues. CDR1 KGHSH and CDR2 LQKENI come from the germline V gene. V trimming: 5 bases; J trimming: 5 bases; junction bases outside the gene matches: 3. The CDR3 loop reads CASSTGVYQPQHF. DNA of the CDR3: TGTGCCAGCTCAACAGGGGTTTATCAGCCCCAGCATTTT. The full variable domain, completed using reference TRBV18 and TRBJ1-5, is NAGVMQNPRHLVRRRGQEARLRCSPMKGHSHVYWYRQLPEEGLKFMVYLQKENIIDESGMPKERFSAEFPKEGPSILRIQQVVRGDSAAYFCASSTGVYQPQHFGDGTRLSIL.

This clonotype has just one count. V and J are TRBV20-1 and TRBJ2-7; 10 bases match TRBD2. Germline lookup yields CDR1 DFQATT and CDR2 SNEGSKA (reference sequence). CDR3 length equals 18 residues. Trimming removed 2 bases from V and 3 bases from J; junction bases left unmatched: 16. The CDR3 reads CSARSRNPSSGRIYEQYF. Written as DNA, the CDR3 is TGCAGTGCTAGATCCCGGAACCCCTCTAGCGGGAGAATCTACGAGCAGTACTTC.

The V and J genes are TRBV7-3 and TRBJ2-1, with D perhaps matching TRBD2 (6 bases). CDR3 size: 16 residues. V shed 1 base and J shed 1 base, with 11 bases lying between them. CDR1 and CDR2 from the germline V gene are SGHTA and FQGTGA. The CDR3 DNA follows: TGTGCCAGCAGCTTAAATATCGGGGGATCCTACAATGAGCAGTTCTTC. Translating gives CASSLNIGGSYNEQFF. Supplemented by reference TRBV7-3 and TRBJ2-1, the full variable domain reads GAGVSQTPSNKVTEKGKYVELRCDPISGHTALYWYRQSLGQGPEFLIYFQGTGAADDSGLPNDRFFAVRPEGSVSTLKIQRTERGDSAVYLCASSLNIGGSYNEQFFGPGTRLTVL.

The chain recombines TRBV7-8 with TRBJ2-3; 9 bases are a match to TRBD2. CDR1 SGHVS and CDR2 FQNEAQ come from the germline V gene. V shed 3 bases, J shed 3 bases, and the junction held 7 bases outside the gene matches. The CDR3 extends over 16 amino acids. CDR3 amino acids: CASSFGAGGGTDTQYF. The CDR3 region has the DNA TGTGCCAGCAGCTTTGGAGCGGGGGGAGGGACAGATACGCAGTATTTT.

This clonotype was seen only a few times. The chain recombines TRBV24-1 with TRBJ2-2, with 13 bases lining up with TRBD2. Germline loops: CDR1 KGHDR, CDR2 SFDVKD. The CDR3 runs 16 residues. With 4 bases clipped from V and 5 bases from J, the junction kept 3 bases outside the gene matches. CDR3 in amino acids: CATSDRTSGRTGELFF. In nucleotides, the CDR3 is TGTGCCACCAGTGACCGGACTAGCGGGAGAACCGGGGAGCTGTTTTTT.

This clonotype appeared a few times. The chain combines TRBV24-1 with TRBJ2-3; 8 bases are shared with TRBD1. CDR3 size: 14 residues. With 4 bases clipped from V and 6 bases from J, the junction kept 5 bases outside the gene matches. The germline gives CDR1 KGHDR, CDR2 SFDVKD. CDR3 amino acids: CATSELDREDTQYF. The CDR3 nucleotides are TGTGCCACCAGTGAGTTGGACAGGGAGGATACGCAGTATTTT.

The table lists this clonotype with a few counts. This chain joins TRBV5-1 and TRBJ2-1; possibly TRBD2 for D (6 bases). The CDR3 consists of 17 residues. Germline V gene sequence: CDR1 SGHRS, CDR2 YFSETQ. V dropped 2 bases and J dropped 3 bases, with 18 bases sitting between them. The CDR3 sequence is CASSLLGRDEIYNEQFF. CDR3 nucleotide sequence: TGCGCCAGCAGCTTATTGGGGCGGGACGAGATCTACAATGAGCAGTTCTTC.

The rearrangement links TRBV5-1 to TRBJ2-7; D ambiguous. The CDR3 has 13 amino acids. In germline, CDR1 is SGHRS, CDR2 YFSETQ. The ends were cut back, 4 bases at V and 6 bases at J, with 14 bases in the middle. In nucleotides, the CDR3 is TGCGCCAGCAGCAGAGAAGGTTATAGCGAGCAGTACTTC. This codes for CASSREGYSEQYF.

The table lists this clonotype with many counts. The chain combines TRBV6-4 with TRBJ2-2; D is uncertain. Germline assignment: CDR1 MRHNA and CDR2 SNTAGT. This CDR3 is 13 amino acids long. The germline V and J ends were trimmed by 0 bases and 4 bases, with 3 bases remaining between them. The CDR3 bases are TGTGCCAGCAGTGACTCGACCACCGGGGAGCTGTTTTTT. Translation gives CASSDSTTGELFF.

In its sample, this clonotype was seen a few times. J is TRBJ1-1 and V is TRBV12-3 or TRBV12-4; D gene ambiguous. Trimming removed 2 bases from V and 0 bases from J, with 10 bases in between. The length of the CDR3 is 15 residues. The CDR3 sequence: CASSLSADMNTEAFF. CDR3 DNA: TGTGCCAGCAGTTTATCGGCAGACATGAACACTGAAGCTTTCTTT.

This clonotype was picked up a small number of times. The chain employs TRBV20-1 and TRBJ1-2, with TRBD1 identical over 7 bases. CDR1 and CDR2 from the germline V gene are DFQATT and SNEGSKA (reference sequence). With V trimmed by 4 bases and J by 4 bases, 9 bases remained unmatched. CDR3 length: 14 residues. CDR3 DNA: TGCAGTGCTACCCAGGGGGATTCCTCCTATGGCTACACCTTC. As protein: CSATQGDSSYGYTF.

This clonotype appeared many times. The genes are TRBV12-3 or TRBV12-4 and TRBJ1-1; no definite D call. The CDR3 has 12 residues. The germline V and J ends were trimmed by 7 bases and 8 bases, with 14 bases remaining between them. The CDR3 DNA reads TGTGCCAGCACCCTATTCGGAGGGGAAGCTTTCTTT. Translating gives CASTLFGGEAFF.